This T cell receptor (beta chain) originates from a study of cytomegalovirus exposure and HLA in healthy donors. Primers: 60 Vbeta forward and 13 Jbeta reverse. Using immunoSEQ multiplex PCR, the repertoire was profiled, and TCRdb retains in-frame clones only, with some absent. The top ten clones hold more than 1.5% of a sample with 120,000 or so clones, around 86% of them seen once. The CDR3 is made up of 16 amino acids. CDR1 is SGHDT, CDR2 YYEEEE, per germline. With 0 bases removed from V and 6 bases from J, the gap between germline ends came to 15 bases. The source material was PBMCs. V and J are TRBV5-6 and TRBJ2-2; D is perhaps TRBD1 (6 bases). This TCR derives from a man aged 35 to 55 in good health and CMV-seronegative. The DNA of the CDR3 is TGTGCCAGCAGCTTGGCAGAGACAGGTGGCCCCGGGGAGCTGTTTTTT. Translating gives CASSLAETGGPGELFF.